Listed below are T cell receptor beta chains from one sample, sequenced in a study of blood T cell repertoires in COVID-19. Clones were read by immunoSEQ multiplex PCR, and TCRdb kept only the in-frame ones, dropping some. This table has 170,000 or so clones, approximately 86% appearing once. Sequenced input: peripheral blood. These receptors all stem from a man aged 35 to 55 with active or convalescent COVID-19. Both conserved end residues are part of each CDR3. A D gene is named only where the DNA matches it firmly. Clone size is shown for a subset of rows, as once, few, many or a class of expanded clone.

V	D	size	J	DNA	CDR3
TRBV29-1	-	-	TRBJ1-4	TGCAGCGTTGAGAAGGGGTTTAATGAAAAACTGTTTTTT	CSVEKGFNEKLFF
TRBV30	TRBD1	-	TRBJ2-5	TGTGCCTGGAGCCAGACAGGGGTCGAAGAGACCCAGTACTTC	CAWSQTGVEETQYF
TRBV5-1	-	-	TRBJ2-5	TGCGCCAGCAGCTTGGTACCGGCAGGGACGGGGGTCCAAGAGACCCAGTACTTC	CASSLVPAGTGVQETQYF
TRBV30	TRBD2	-	TRBJ2-3	TGTGCCTGGACCTACCCTGGACTAGCGAGTTACACAGATACGCAGTATTTT	CAWTYPGLASYTDTQYF
TRBV7-9	-	-	TRBJ2-3	TGTGCCAGCAGCTTAGCTCGGACGGGGAACACAGATACGCAGTATTTT	CASSLARTGNTDTQYF
TRBV3-1/TRBV3-2	-	-	TRBJ1-2	TGTGCCAGCAGCCAAGATGATCGCGGGGACTATGGCTACACCTTC	CASSQDDRGDYGYTF
TRBV4-3	TRBD1	few	TRBJ2-1	TGCGCCAGCAGCCGGGACAGGGGATTAGGTGAGCAGTTCTTC	CASSRDRGLGEQFF
TRBV10-3	TRBD1	-	TRBJ1-2	TGTGCCATCAGTGAGACCGGGACAGGGATTTACAATGGCTACACCTTC	CAISETGTGIYNGYTF
TRBV30	-	once	TRBJ1-3	TGTGCCTGGAGCACGGGAAGCTCTGGAAACACCATATATTTT	CAWSTGSSGNTIYF
TRBV7-9	-	-	TRBJ2-1	TGTGCCAGCAGCTCCGGGGGGCCCTCCTACAATGAGCAGTTCTTC	CASSSGGPSYNEQFF
TRBV7-9	-	many	TRBJ2-1	TGTGCCAGCAGCCTGGACAGTGGGTACAATGAGCAGTTCTTC	CASSLDSGYNEQFF
TRBV30	TRBD1	once	TRBJ1-4	TGTGCCTCTGCCGGGACAGGGTATGAAAAACTGTTTTTT	CASAGTGYEKLFF
TRBV7-2	-	few	TRBJ2-7	TGTGCCAGCAGCTTAGCCAGGTACGAGCAGTACTTC	CASSLARYEQYF
TRBV5-4	TRBD1	-	TRBJ2-7	TGTGCCAGCAGCGCCCGGGACAGGGGAATAAGGAACGAGCAGTACTTC	CASSARDRGIRNEQYF
TRBV7-8	TRBD1	-	TRBJ1-2	TGTGCCAGCAGCTCACGGACAGGGCCTAAAGGCTACACCTTC	CASSSRTGPKGYTF
TRBV30	-	-	TRBJ1-4	TGTGCCTGGTCAGTTGCAACTAATGAAAAACTGTTTTTT	CAWSVATNEKLFF
TRBV25-1	TRBD1	-	TRBJ1-6	TGTGCCAGCAATGGGGACAGCAATTCACCCCTCCACTTT	CASNGDSNSPLHF
TRBV3-1/TRBV3-2	TRBD1	-	TRBJ1-5	TGTGCCAGCAGCCAACGACAGGGTTGGGGCCAGCCCCAGCATTTT	CASSQRQGWGQPQHF
TRBV4-2	-	-	TRBJ1-6	TGTGCCAGCAGCCAAGATCGGTTCTATAATTCACCCCTCCACTTT	CASSQDRFYNSPLHF